The 29 T cell receptor beta chains listed next were all sequenced from one sample in a study of blood T cell repertoires in COVID-19. Profiled with immunoSEQ multiplex PCR; TCRdb holds only in-frame clones, not every one. The sample lists about 56,000 clones, under 90% occurring once. The material sequenced was peripheral blood. The receptors were sampled from a woman over 75 with acute or convalescent COVID-19.

This chain connects TRBV7-2 to TRBJ1-2; D is unclear. Germline V gene data show CDR1 as SGHTA and CDR2 as FQGNSA. This CDR3 comprises 15 residues. Trimming removed 6 bases from V and 3 bases from J, with 17 bases in between. The CDR3 reads CASSNKERDYYGYTF. The DNA for the CDR3 is TGTGCCAGCAGTAACAAGGAACGCGACTACTATGGCTACACCTTC.

V gene TRBV7-9 combines with J gene TRBJ2-5, with a possible D match to TRBD2 (6 bases). The CDR3 length is 14 residues. Germline CDR1 reads SEHNR; CDR2 reads FQNEAQ (reference sequence). V was shortened by 3 bases and J by 4 bases, with 12 bases between the two germline ends. CDR3 in amino acids: CASSFHYGGETQYF. The CDR3 coding sequence is TGTGCCAGCAGCTTTCACTACGGGGGAGAGACCCAGTACTTC.

The chain uses TRBV3-1 (or the pseudogene TRBV3-2) and TRBJ2-1; 14 bases fit TRBD2. The V gene end was trimmed by 0 bases and the J gene end by 4 bases; junction bases not matched to a gene: 14. The CDR3 sequence is 21 residues long. Germline CDR1 LGHDT, CDR2 YNNKEL (reference sequence). CDR3 loop: CASSQDGGLAGVHDSYNEQFF. DNA of the CDR3: TGTGCCAGCAGCCAAGATGGGGGACTAGCGGGGGTTCATGACTCATACAATGAGCAGTTCTTC.

This clone is a singleton in its sample. The chain joins TRBV13 to TRBJ2-1; TRBD1 might be the D (6 bases). Trimming removed 4 bases from V and 15 bases from J, with 19 bases in between. The CDR3 runs to 13 residues. Germline CDR1 reads PRHDT; CDR2 reads FYEKMQ (reference sequence). CDR3 nucleotides: TGTGCCAGCAGCTGGGGGCGGTCAGGCGATCCGTTCTTC. The encoded protein is CASSWGRSGDPFF.

The chain couples TRBV14 to TRBJ1-6; no reliable D call. From germline, CDR1 is SGHDN and CDR2 FVKESK. This CDR3 has 18 residues. Between the trimmed V and J ends, which lost 1 base and 4 bases, there was a span of 17 bases. This CDR3 is CASSQALENRGYNSPLHF. In DNA, the CDR3 is TGTGCCAGCAGCCAAGCCCTCGAGAACCGGGGATATAATTCACCCCTCCACTTT.

V gene TRBV6-6 combines with J gene TRBJ2-7; the D is unclear. This CDR3 region has 13 residues. The germline V gene has CDR1 MNHNY and CDR2 SVGAGI (reference sequence). Trimming took 5 bases from V and 3 from J, leaving 11 bases between them. The CDR3 region has the DNA TGTGCCAGCAGTCGAAACTCGGGCTACGAGCAGTACTTC. Its protein is CASSRNSGYEQYF.

The chain links TRBV3-1 (or the pseudogene TRBV3-2) to TRBJ2-7; 9 nucleotides match TRBD2. The germline gives CDR1 LGHDT, CDR2 YNNKEL (reference sequence). The CDR3 spans 18 residues. V lost 1 base, J lost 2 bases, and 12 bases stayed unmatched. CDR3 sequence: CASSQASAGGMWPYEQYF. In DNA form, the CDR3 reads TGTGCCAGCAGCCAAGCCTCAGCGGGGGGCATGTGGCCCTACGAGCAGTACTTC.

The chain carries TRBV18 and TRBJ2-1; 10 bases align to TRBD2. The CDR3 runs 20 residues. With V trimmed by 4 bases and J by 4 bases, 19 bases remained unmatched. The germline V gene encodes CDR1 KGHSH and CDR2 LQKENI. CDR3 in DNA: TGTGCCAGCTCACAGTTTACCGTAGCGGGGGGCCGACCCGCTTACAATGAGCAGTTCTTC. This sequence encodes CASSQFTVAGGRPAYNEQFF.

This rearrangement joins TRBV29-1 to TRBJ1-5; D is unclear. The CDR3 totals 13 residues. V was pared by 0 bases and J by 3 bases, with 6 bases between. CDR1 and CDR2 (germline): SQVTM, ANQGSEA. CDR3 in amino acids: CSVEDQANQPQHF. DNA for the CDR3: TGCAGCGTTGAAGATCAGGCCAATCAGCCCCAGCATTTT.

The CDR3 sequence: CASSQEGRGLETQYF. The CDR3 nucleotides are TGTGCCAGCAGCCAAGAAGGCAGGGGGTTAGAGACCCAGTACTTC. This chain joins TRBV14 and TRBJ2-5; 7 positions agree with TRBD1. With 0 bases clipped from V and 4 bases from J, the junction kept 5 bases outside the gene matches. The CDR3 consists of 15 residues. Germline values: CDR1 SGHDN, CDR2 FVKESK.

This sequence joins TRBV6-5 and TRBJ1-3; 11 bases line up with TRBD1. V dropped 8 bases and J dropped 7; count of bases not matched to a gene: 4. Looked up from germline, CDR1 is MNHEY and CDR2 is SVGAGI. The CDR3 is 13 residues long. CDR3 loop: CASDGQGANTIYF. For the CDR3, the DNA is TGTGCCAGCGATGGACAGGGGGCCAACACCATATATTTT.

The rearrangement uses TRBV19 and TRBJ1-2; D is uncertain. V lost 3 bases to trimming and J lost 3 bases, with 8 bases between them. CDR1 LNHDA and CDR2 SQIVND come from the germline V gene (reference sequence). The CDR3 runs to 13 residues. CDR3 nucleotide sequence: TGTGCCAGTAGTATCACGGTTTACTATGGCTACACCTTC. It codes for CASSITVYYGYTF.

V usage is TRBV5-1 and J usage is TRBJ2-4, with 9 positions matching TRBD2. This CDR3 spans 16 amino acids. Trimming cost V 2 bases and J 6 bases; bases outside gene matches: 9. Germline V gives CDR1 SGHRS, CDR2 YFSETQ. The CDR3 protein is CASSFRSSGDANIQYF. CDR3 bases: TGCGCCAGCAGCTTTCGTTCTAGCGGGGATGCAAACATTCAGTACTTC.

The chain joins TRBV10-3 to TRBJ2-7; 7 bases align to TRBD2. The ends lost 6 bases at V and 3 bases at J; junction bases unmatched: 2. CDR3 size: 12 residues. Looked up from germline, CDR1 is ENHRY and CDR2 is SYGVKD. The CDR3 spells CAIRGRDYEQYF. DNA for the CDR3: TGTGCCATCAGGGGGAGGGACTACGAGCAGTACTTC.

This sequence joins TRBV19 and TRBJ1-5; 9 nucleotides align to TRBD1. V shed 9 bases and J 6 bases; nucleotides not matched to a gene: 12. The CDR3 totals 15 residues. Germline values: CDR1 LNHDA, CDR2 SQIVND (reference sequence). CDR3 sequence reads: CASTAGGQGRQPQHF. In DNA form, the CDR3 reads TGTGCCAGCACCGCGGGGGGACAGGGACGTCAGCCCCAGCATTTT. The full variable domain, its missing parts supplied by reference TRBV19 and TRBJ1-5, is DGGITQSPKYLFRKEGQNVTLSCEQNLNHDAMYWYRQDPGQGLRLIYYSQIVNDFQKGDIAEGYSVSREKKESFPLTVTSAQKNPTAFYLCASTAGGQGRQPQHFGDGTRLSIL.

This rearrangement joins TRBV7-9 to TRBJ2-1; the D gene is possibly TRBD2 (5 bases). In germline, CDR1 is SEHNR, CDR2 FQNEAQ (reference sequence). V dropped 4 bases and J dropped 5 bases, with 12 bases sitting between them. CDR3 length equals 14 residues. For the CDR3, the DNA is TGTGCCAGCAGCTCACACGGACTTCACAATGAGCAGTTCTTC. Translating it yields CASSSHGLHNEQFF. The full variable domain, rest sourced from reference TRBV7-9 and TRBJ2-1, is DTGVSQNPRHKITKRGQNVTFRCDPISEHNRLYWYRQTLGQGPEFLTYFQNEAQLEKSRLLSDRFSAERPKGSFSTLEIQRTEQGDSAMYLCASSSHGLHNEQFFGPGTRLTVL.

This clone has only one observation. The chain has TRBV6-5 and TRBJ2-3, with 8 nucleotides matching TRBD2. The CDR3 sequence is 15 residues long. J was trimmed by 2 bases and V by 6 bases; bases with no gene match: 7. Per the germline V gene, CDR1 is MNHEY and CDR2 is SVGAGI. CDR3: CASRRAGAPTDTQYF. The CDR3 bases are TGTGCCAGCAGACGAGCGGGGGCCCCCACAGATACGCAGTATTTT.

The chain joins TRBV19 to TRBJ2-3; 8 nucleotides agree with TRBD1. CDR3 size: 16 residues. Germline CDR1 LNHDA, CDR2 SQIVND (reference sequence). J lost 0 bases, V lost 8 bases, and 10 bases had no gene match. This CDR3 is CASSPGQAPSTDTQYF. For the CDR3, the DNA is TGTGCCAGTTCACCGGGACAGGCCCCTAGCACAGATACGCAGTATTTT.

The J gene is TRBJ2-5, the V gene TRBV5-1; D gene ambiguous. The length of the CDR3 is 12 residues. V dropped 0 bases and J dropped 4 bases, with 4 bases sitting between them. Germline V gene lookup returns CDR1 SGHRS and CDR2 YFSETQ. The CDR3 sequence: CASSLVRETQYF. The CDR3 DNA is TGCGCCAGCAGCTTGGTTAGAGAGACCCAGTACTTC. Supplemented by reference TRBV5-1 and TRBJ2-5, the full variable domain reads KAGVTQTPRYLIKTRGQQVTLSCSPISGHRSVSWYQQTPGQGLQFLFEYFSETQRNKGNFPGRFSGRQFSNSRSEMNVSTLELGDSALYLCASSLVRETQYFGPGTRLLVL.

The chain employs TRBV5-1 and TRBJ1-2, with TRBD1 identical over 7 bases. V was pared by 4 bases and J by 8 bases, with 5 bases of the junction left unmatched. The CDR3 contains 12 residues. CDR1 is SGHRS and CDR2 is YFSETQ in the germline V gene. The CDR3, as DNA: TGCGCCAGCAGCCCTGACAGGGACGGCTACACCTTC. Translating it yields CASSPDRDGYTF.

The V and J genes are TRBV7-2 and TRBJ2-1, with D possibly TRBD2 on 6 matching bases. CDR3 length: 17 amino acids. Germline loops: CDR1 SGHTA, CDR2 FQGNSA. V lost 0 bases and J lost 0, with 12 bases in between. The CDR3 sequence is CASSLAGSGSSYNEQFF. CDR3 sequence (DNA): TGTGCCAGCAGCTTAGCGGGTAGCGGAAGCTCCTACAATGAGCAGTTCTTC.

The V and J genes are TRBV6-5 and TRBJ2-7; TRBD1 aligns across 11 bases. The V gene end was trimmed by 7 bases and the J gene end by 6 bases; junction bases not matched to a gene: 8. CDR3 length equals 14 residues. CDR1 is MNHEY and CDR2 is SVGAGI in the germline V gene. Here the CDR3 DNA reads TGTGCCAGCAATTATGGACAGGGGGCGAGCGAGCAGTACTTC. This codes for CASNYGQGASEQYF.

The chain is built from TRBV25-1 and TRBJ1-5; D possibly corresponds to TRBD1 (5 bases). V lost 0 bases and J lost 5, with 11 bases in between. From germline, CDR1 is MGHDK and CDR2 SYGVNS. The CDR3 sequence is 15 residues long. The CDR3 DNA reads as TGTGCCAGCAGTGAATATAACCAGGGTGATCAGCCCCAGCATTTT. Encoded protein: CASSEYNQGDQPQHF.

This clone was detected once. The CDR3, as DNA: TGTGCCACCAGCAGTGTCGGAACAGGGGCATCGGACATGAATTCACCCCTCCACTTT. Protein: CATSSVGTGASDMNSPLHF. The chain joins TRBV15 to TRBJ1-6; 7 bases agree with TRBD1. The junction had 18 bases not matched to a gene; V was cut back by 3 bases and J by 7 bases. CDR1 is LNHNV and CDR2 is YYDKDF in the germline V gene (reference sequence). The CDR3 loop spans 19 amino acids.

A note on this clone: The junction departs from germline at one end; a sequencing error may be responsible. The genes are TRBV7-7 and TRBJ2-2; 11 bases align to TRBD1. The CDR3 is 15 amino acids. CDR1 SSHAT and CDR2 FNYEAQ come from the germline V gene (reference sequence). The CDR3 DNA is TGTGCTAGCAGCAAGGACAGGGGGCTCGCCGGGGAGCTGTTTTTT. Protein sequence: CASSKDRGLAGELFF.

CDR3 amino acids: CASSLGATRHPQHF. In DNA form, the CDR3 reads TGTGCCAGCAGCTTAGGGGCAACAAGGCATCCCCAGCATTTT. V usage is TRBV7-2 and J usage is TRBJ1-5; D is unclear. CDR1 is SGHTA and CDR2 is FQGNSA in the germline V gene. This CDR3 has 14 residues. Trimming removed 1 base from V and 10 bases from J, with 14 bases in between.

This clone was seen a few times. The J gene is TRBJ1-1, the V gene TRBV30; D is undetermined. The CDR3 is 14 residues long. V dropped 0 bases and J dropped 5 bases, with 13 bases sitting between them. CDR1 is GTSNPN and CDR2 is SVGIG in the germline V gene (reference sequence). CDR3 protein: CAWSVLKAGTEAFF. The CDR3 coding sequence is TGTGCCTGGAGTGTATTAAAAGCGGGGACTGAAGCTTTCTTT.

J is TRBJ2-1 and V is TRBV3-1 (or the pseudogene TRBV3-2); possibly TRBD2 for D (6 bases). Deletions cut 4 bases from V and 0 bases from J, with 10 bases between. The CDR3 contains 15 residues. From germline, CDR1 is LGHDT and CDR2 YNNKEL (reference sequence). The CDR3 loop is CASSLRGSSYNEQFF. DNA of the CDR3: TGTGCCAGCAGCCTTCGGGGGAGCTCCTACAATGAGCAGTTCTTC.

The V and J genes are TRBV2 and TRBJ1-2; weak D call: TRBD1 (6 bases). Trimming shortened V by 5 bases and J by 1 base, and 14 bases separated the two germline ends. The V gene's germline CDR1 is SNHLY and CDR2 FYNNEI. The CDR3 length is 15 residues. DNA for the CDR3: TGTGCCAGCAGTCCGAACCGGGACATTAACTATGGCTACACCTTC. It yields the protein CASSPNRDINYGYTF.